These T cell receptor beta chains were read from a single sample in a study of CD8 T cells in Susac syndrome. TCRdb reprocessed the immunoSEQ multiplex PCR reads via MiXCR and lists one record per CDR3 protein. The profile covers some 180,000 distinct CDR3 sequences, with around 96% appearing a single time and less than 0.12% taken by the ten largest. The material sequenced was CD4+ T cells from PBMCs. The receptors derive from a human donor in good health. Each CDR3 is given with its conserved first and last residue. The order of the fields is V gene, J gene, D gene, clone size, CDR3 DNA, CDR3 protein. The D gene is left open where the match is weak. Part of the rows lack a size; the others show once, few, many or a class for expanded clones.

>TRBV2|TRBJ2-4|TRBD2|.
TGTGCCAGCAGCCTCCCTTCCGGGACTAGCGGGGCCAAAAACATTCAGTACTTC
CASSLPSGTSGAKNIQYF
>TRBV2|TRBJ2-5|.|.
TGTGCCAGCAGGGATAGCCTCTCTCAAGAGACCCAGTACTTC
CASRDSLSQETQYF
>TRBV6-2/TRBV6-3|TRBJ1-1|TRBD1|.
TGTGCCAGCAGAGCGGACAGGGGAGACACTGAAGCTTTCTTT
CASRADRGDTEAFF
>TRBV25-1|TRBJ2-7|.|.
TGTGCCAGCAGTGAATATGGGATACTCGAGCAGTACTTC
CASSEYGILEQYF
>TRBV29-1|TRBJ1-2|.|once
TGCAGCGTTGACCGGGGTAACTATGGCCACACCTTC
CSVDRGNYGHTF
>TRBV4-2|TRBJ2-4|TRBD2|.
TGTGCCAGCAGCCGGACTAGCGGGAGAATAGCCAACATTCAGTACTTC
CASSRTSGRIANIQYF
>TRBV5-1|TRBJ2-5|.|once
TGCGCCAGCAGCTTGGAGGCTAGCTTCCAAGAGACCCAGTACTTC
CASSLEASFQETQYF
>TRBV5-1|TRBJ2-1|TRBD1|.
TGCGCCAGCAGCTTAGAGGGGGCCGCCTACAATGAGCAGTTCTTC
CASSLEGAAYNEQFF
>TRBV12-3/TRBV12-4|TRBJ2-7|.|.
TGTGCCAGCAGCCGCCGGGACCCGACCTACGAGCAGTACTTC
CASSRRDPTYEQYF
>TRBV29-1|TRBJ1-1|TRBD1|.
TGCAGCGTCATCGGGCAGGGGGCGAACACTGAAGCTTTCTTT
CSVIGQGANTEAFF
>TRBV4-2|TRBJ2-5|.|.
TGTGCCAGCAGCCAAGTAGCAGGGGCAGGGCAAGAGACCCAGTACTTC
CASSQVAGAGQETQYF
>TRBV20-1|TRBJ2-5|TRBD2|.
TGCAGTGCTCGTCAGGGGACTAGCGACCAAGAGACCCAGTACTTC
CSARQGTSDQETQYF
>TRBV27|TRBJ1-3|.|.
TGTGCCAGCAGTTTAGGGCCGGGCCCTGGAAACACCATATATTTT
CASSLGPGPGNTIYF
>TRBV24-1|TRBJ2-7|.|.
TGTGCCACCAGTGATCCGGACAACCCCTACGAGCAGTACTTC
CATSDPDNPYEQYF
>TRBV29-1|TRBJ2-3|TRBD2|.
TGCAGCGGTTTAGCGGGGAGCACAGATACGCAGTATTTT
CSGLAGSTDTQYF
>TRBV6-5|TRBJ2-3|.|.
TGTGCCAGCAGTCCCGCGGAGGGCCGCACAGATACGCAGTATTTT
CASSPAEGRTDTQYF